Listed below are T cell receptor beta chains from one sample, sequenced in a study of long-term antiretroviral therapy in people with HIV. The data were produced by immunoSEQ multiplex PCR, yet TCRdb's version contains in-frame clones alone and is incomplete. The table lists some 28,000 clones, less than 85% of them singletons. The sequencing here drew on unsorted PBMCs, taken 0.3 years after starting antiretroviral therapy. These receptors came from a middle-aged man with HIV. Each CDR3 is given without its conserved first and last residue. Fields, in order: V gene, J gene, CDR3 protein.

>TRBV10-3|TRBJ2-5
AISDRETQY
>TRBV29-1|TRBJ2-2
SGGTTGELF
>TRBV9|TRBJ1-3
ASSTQGGTIY
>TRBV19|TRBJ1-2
ASSIDRRELGYT
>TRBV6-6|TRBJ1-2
ASSSTGNYGYT
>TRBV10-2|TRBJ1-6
AGLLSHSPLH
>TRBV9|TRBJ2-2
ASSVRQGGVDTGELF
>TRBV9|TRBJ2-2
ASSVVPGDTGELF
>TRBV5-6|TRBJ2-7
ASSLGDGGEQY
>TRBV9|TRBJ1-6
ASSVVEGPLH
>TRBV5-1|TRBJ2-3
ASSPPGDTQY
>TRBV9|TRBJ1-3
ASSEGGNTIY
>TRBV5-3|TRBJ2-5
ARSLWGGTTREDQETQY
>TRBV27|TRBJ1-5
ASSPNWGFQGDQPQH
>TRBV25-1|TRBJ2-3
ASGGTSGGTDTQY